A single sample gave rise to the 29 T cell receptor beta chains below, sequenced in a study of tumor-infiltrating lymphocytes in primary liver carcinoma. Production of TCR beta cDNA used roughly 480 ng total RNA together with a constant-region primer. Slightly modified ARM-PCR, run as three nested multiplex PCR rounds, produced the TCR beta libraries. Both of the initial two PCR rounds ran for around 10 cycles and employed TRBV1-TRBV30 forward primers alongside a C-beta reverse primer. MiXCR, run by TCRdb on the multiplex PCR reads, gives a single entry per CDR3 protein. The table includes 70,000 to 85,000 distinct CDR3 sequences, 60% to 80% detected once. Taking 20-30 mg of unsorted bulk tissue, the authors co-extracted RNA and DNA. Sequenced: liver tumor tissue from sampling region 4. Subset indicated: tumor region T4, right-lateral pole. The source is a woman aged 55-75 years with primary liver carcinoma and hepatitis B virus infection.

For this clonotype: The junction and the germline gene differ at one end; a read error may be behind it. The V call is TRBV5-1, the J call TRBJ2-1, with 9 bases matching TRBD1. Germline loops: CDR1 SGHRS, CDR2 YFSETQ. The CDR3 has 14 residues. In DNA form, the CDR3 reads TGCGCCAACAGCTTAGGGGACAGGGTCAGTGAGCAGTTCTTC. Amino acid sequence: CANSLGDRVSEQFF.

V and J are TRBV5-1 and TRBJ1-3; 7 bases fit TRBD1. Germline CDR1 is SGHRS and CDR2 is YFSETQ. V was clipped by 4 bases and J by 2 bases; unmatched bases: 0. The CDR3 spans 13 residues. Written as DNA, the CDR3 is TGCGCCAGCAGCCAGGGGGCTGGAAACACCATATATTTT. This codes for CASSQGAGNTIYF.

Details on this clonotype: With a much larger clone just one base away, this may be a read error. The chain is built from TRBV13 and TRBJ2-2; 8 bases are shared with TRBD2. Germline CDR1 is PRHDT and CDR2 is FYEKMQ (reference sequence). The CDR3 totals 16 residues. The CDR3 nucleotides read TGTGCCATCAGCTTAGGGGGACTAGCGAACACCGGGGAGCTGTTTTTT. Protein sequence: CAISLGGLANTGELFF.

This clonotype showed up just a few times. V is TRBV11-2 and J is TRBJ2-5; no definite D call. Germline CDR1 SGHAT, CDR2 FQNNGV. Trimming cost V 10 bases and J 5 bases, with 17 bases left between them. The CDR3 loop spans 13 amino acids. The CDR3 region is CANNLERAETQYF. The CDR3 nucleotides are TGTGCCAACAACTTAGAACGGGCGGAGACCCAGTACTTC.

With respect to this clonotype: The germline gene is not matched at one end of the junction; a read error may be the cause. The chain combines TRBV29-1 with TRBJ2-5; D possibly corresponds to TRBD2 (5 bases). There are 13 residues in the CDR3. CDR1 is SQVTM, CDR2 ANQGSEA, per germline. The CDR3 protein is CSAPLLGRGTQYF. DNA for the CDR3: TGTAGCGCACCTCTTCTTGGTAGAGGGACCCAGTACTTC.

With regard to this clonotype: With a much larger clone just one base away, this may be a read error. The chain uses TRBV18 and TRBJ1-1; the D is unclear. The ends were cut back, 3 bases at V and 10 bases at J, with 21 bases in the middle. Per germline, CDR1 KGHSH and CDR2 LQKENI. There are 15 residues in the CDR3. CDR3 sequence: CASSPSSGNSRSAFF. CDR3 coding DNA: TGTGCCAGCTCACCCTCCTCCGGGAACAGTCGATCAGCTTTCTTT.

Concerning this clonotype itself: One base away lies a much larger clone, so this may be a sequencing read error. This sequence joins TRBV19 and TRBJ1-3; tentative D call: TRBD1 (6 bases). The germline V and J ends were trimmed by 5 bases and 3 bases, with 14 bases remaining between them. CDR3 length equals 15 residues. Germline V gene data show CDR1 as LNHDA and CDR2 as SQIVND (reference sequence). The CDR3 coding sequence is TGTGCCAGTAGTCCCTGGACAGCCTTTGGAAACACCATATATTTT. Translating it yields CASSPWTAFGNTIYF.

Remarks on this clonotype: One end of the junction fails to match germline, which may point to a read error. This chain connects TRBV29-1 to TRBJ2-7, with 7 bases lining up with TRBD2. The CDR3 contains 16 residues. Germline V gene sequence: CDR1 SQVTM, CDR2 ANQGSEA. The CDR3 is CSVGTNGSWAPYEHYF. The CDR3 DNA follows: TGCAGCGTGGGGACTAACGGGAGTTGGGCCCCCTACGAGCACTACTTC.

Concerning this clonotype: One end of the junction is discordant with germline, which a read error may explain. V gene TRBV11-2 combines with J gene TRBJ1-2; 8 bases map to TRBD1. There are 15 residues in the CDR3. The germline V gene encodes CDR1 SGHAT and CDR2 FQNNGV. The CDR3 loop is CASGLTVQGDGGYTF. CDR3 nucleotides: TGTGCCAGCGGCTTAACAGTACAGGGGGATGGTGGCTACACCTTC.

The V call is TRBV11-2, the J call TRBJ1-1; no firm D call. The germline V gene encodes CDR1 SGHAT and CDR2 FQNNGV. The CDR3 is 13 residues long. Trimming stripped 2 bases from V and 5 bases from J, with 9 bases between. CDR3 sequence (DNA): TGTGCCAGCAGCTTACCCCCAAATACTGAAGCTTTCTTT. It specifies CASSLPPNTEAFF.

This chain uses TRBV11-2 with TRBJ2-2; possibly TRBD2 for D (5 bases). The CDR3 is 13 residues long. Germline V gene sequence: CDR1 SGHAT, CDR2 FQNNGV. CDR3 DNA sequence: TGTGATAGCAGCCTAGATAGGACTGGGGAGCTGTTTTTT. It is translated as CDSSLDRTGELFF.

This clonotype appeared many times. This chain connects TRBV24-1 to TRBJ2-2; D unclear. Germline assignment: CDR1 KGHDR and CDR2 SFDVKD. There are 14 residues in the CDR3. The germline V and J ends were trimmed by 5 bases and 0 bases, with 6 bases remaining between them. The CDR3 DNA is TGTGCCACCAGTGGGTACCCGAACACCGGGGAGCTGTTTTTT. Translated, it gives CATSGYPNTGELFF.

With respect to this clonotype: This may be a read error: a much more frequent sequence differs by one nucleotide. The chain has TRBV18 and TRBJ1-3, with 10 bases lining up with TRBD1. CDR1 and CDR2 from the germline V gene are KGHSH and LQKENI. The CDR3 totals 15 residues. The CDR3 nucleotides read TGTGTCAGCTCACCTCGTGACAGGGGGCATAACACCATATATTTT. Translated: CVSSPRDRGHNTIYF.

This clonotype occurred many times. V and J are TRBV19 and TRBJ2-7, with TRBD1 matching 9 bases. This CDR3 comprises 15 residues. Germline V gene lookup returns CDR1 LNHDA and CDR2 SQIVND (reference sequence). The V and J ends lost 4 bases and 3 bases, in that order; junction bases with no gene match: 7. The CDR3 loop reads CASSTTGTGRYEQYF. The CDR3 region has the DNA TGTGCCAGTAGTACCACCGGGACAGGGCGCTACGAGCAGTACTTC.

In this sample, this clonotype turned up a few times. The gene calls are TRBV30 and TRBJ2-5; the match to TRBD2 covers 15 bases. V was clipped by 5 bases and J by 5 bases; unmatched bases: 12. Germline V gene data show CDR1 as GTSNPN and CDR2 as SVGIG (reference sequence). This CDR3 contains 17 residues. As DNA, the CDR3 is TGTGCCTGGGACCCGGGACTAGCGGGAGGTTCGGGGGAGACCCAGTACTTC. Translation gives CAWDPGLAGGSGETQYF.

A single count supports this clonotype. With a much larger clone just one base away, this may be a read error. The CDR3 end shows no conserved phenylalanine or tryptophan, and so a read error is likely. V gene TRBV13 combines with J gene TRBJ2-7, with 8 bases identical to TRBD1. This CDR3 contains 15 residues. The V gene end was trimmed by 5 bases and the J gene end by 9 bases; junction bases not matched to a gene: 15. Germline CDR1 is PRHDT and CDR2 is FYEKMQ (reference sequence). The CDR3 nucleotides are TGTGCCAGCAGCGCTTGGGACAGGCGGGTCTGGGGGCAGTACCTC. It codes for CASSAWDRRVWGQYL.

This clonotype was seen only once. The conserved final phenylalanine or tryptophan is absent from the CDR3, which likely points to a read error. This chain connects TRBV29-1 to TRBJ2-7; 13 bases agree with TRBD2. The length of the CDR3 is 16 residues. The junction had 12 bases not matched to a gene; V was cut back by 6 bases and J by 4 bases. Germline V gives CDR1 SQVTM, CDR2 ANQGSEA. CDR3 coding DNA: TGCAGCGTGAACCAGGGACTAGCGGGGTTGTTATACGAGCAGTACTCC. Protein sequence: CSVNQGLAGLLYEQYS.

With regard to this clonotype: One end of the junction does not line up with germline, which may come from a read error. The chain recombines TRBV4-2 with TRBJ2-5; 8 positions match TRBD2. Germline assignment: CDR1 LGHNA and CDR2 YNFKEQ. The CDR3 runs 17 residues. The CDR3 here is CTSSQTGTSNVLETQYF. Here the CDR3 DNA reads TGTACCAGCAGCCAAACCGGGACTAGTAATGTCCTAGAGACCCAGTACTTC.

This clonotype has more than one count but fewer than ten. This may be a read error: a much more frequent sequence differs by one nucleotide. The J gene is TRBJ2-1, the V gene TRBV7-3, with 11 bases identical to TRBD2. The CDR3 spans 15 residues. Germline trimming cut 1 base from V and 8 bases from J; bases unmatched to any gene: 4. Germline V gives CDR1 SGHTA, CDR2 FQGTGA. CDR3 sequence (DNA): TGTGCCAGCAGCTTAATGACTAGCGGGAACCATGAGCAGTTCTTC. This encodes CASSLMTSGNHEQFF.

Turning to this clonotype: Since a much larger clone is just one base distant, this may be a read error. The chain recombines TRBV24-1 with TRBJ2-7, with 10 nucleotides matching TRBD1. The CDR3 runs 15 residues. CDR1 is KGHDR, CDR2 SFDVKD, per germline. The V segment lost 8 bases and the J segment 6 bases; nucleotides outside the gene matches: 12. The CDR3 DNA follows: TGTGCCACCACCGCCGCCGGGACAGGGGCCGTCGAGCAGTACTTC. This translates into CATTAAGTGAVEQYF.

Notes on this clonotype: A much more abundant neighbour one base away suggests this may be a read error. CDR3 amino acids: CSSSPQTGFRSFF. The DNA for the CDR3 is TGTTCCAGCAGCCCCCAGACGGGGTTTAGGTCTTTCTTT. J is TRBJ1-1 and V is TRBV7-9, with D unclear. Germline assignment: CDR1 SEHNR and CDR2 FQNEAQ (reference sequence). The CDR3 totals 13 residues. Combining the CDR3 with reference TRBV7-9 and TRBJ1-1 gives the whole variable domain DTGVSQNPRHKITKRGQNVTFRCDPISEHNRLYWYRQTLGQGPEFLTYFQNEAQLEKSRLLSDRFSAERPKGSFSTLEIQRTEQGDSAMYLCSSSPQTGFRSFFGQGTRLTVV.

Note on this clonotype: Sequence at one end of the junction differs from germline and may be a read error. V gene TRBV4-1 combines with J gene TRBJ1-5; unclear D gene. CDR1 is MGHRA, CDR2 YSYEKL, per germline. The CDR3 is 15 amino acids. CDR3 nucleotide sequence: TGCGCCAGTAGCCAAGAAGACAAGGGCGGTCAGCCCCAGCATTTT. Translation gives CASSQEDKGGQPQHF.

Details on this clonotype: Because it lacks the conserved phenylalanine or tryptophan at the end, this CDR3 is likely a read error. The CDR3 bases are TGCAGTGCCTGGGACAGGGGGCACTTCGAGCAGTACTCC. Translation: CSAWDRGHFEQYS. The chain combines TRBV29-1 with TRBJ2-7; 12 positions agree with TRBD1. Germline CDR1 and CDR2: SQVTM and ANQGSEA. This CDR3 is 13 amino acids long.

A word on this clonotype: The junction differs from germline at one of its ends, possibly a read error. The J gene is TRBJ2-6, the V gene TRBV28; 7 nucleotides align to TRBD1. This CDR3 region has 16 residues. Germline-derived CDR1 and CDR2 are MDHEN and SYDVKM. The CDR3 protein is CASYRGPPSGANVLIF. In nucleotides, the CDR3 is TGTGCCAGCTACAGGGGACCCCCCTCTGGGGCCAACGTCCTGATTTTC.

Here the CDR3 DNA reads TGCAGCGCCGCGGACGATGAGTTAACCAAAAACATTCAGTACTTC. Its translation is CSAADDELTKNIQYF. The chain carries TRBV29-1 and TRBJ2-4; D is unresolved. Germline V gives CDR1 SQVTM, CDR2 ANQGSEA. CDR3 length: 15 residues. V shed 7 bases and J shed 2 bases, with 18 bases lying between them.

A word on this clonotype: This could be a read error, since a much larger clone is one nucleotide away. The chain recombines TRBV5-4 with TRBJ2-5; 7 bases are a match to TRBD1. J was trimmed by 1 base and V by 0 bases; bases with no gene match: 6. Germline lookup yields CDR1 SGHNT and CDR2 YYREEE (reference sequence). The CDR3 spans 16 residues. The DNA for the CDR3 is TGTGCCAGCAGCTTGGGCTGGGACAGCGCCCAAGAGACCCAGTACTTC. This gives the protein CASSLGWDSAQETQYF.

This clonotype was counted only a few times. This may stem from a read error, because a much larger clone lies one nucleotide away. The chain uses TRBV7-9 and TRBJ2-6; D unresolved. CDR1 and CDR2 (germline): SEHNR, FQNEAQ (reference sequence). The CDR3 is 16 amino acids. Written as DNA, the CDR3 is TGTGCCAGCAGCCCCACCGTCGGGTACTGGGCCAACGCCCTGACTTTC. It encodes CASSPTVGYWANALTF.

Ten or more counts support this clonotype. V is TRBV30 and J is TRBJ2-2; 7 nucleotides line up with TRBD1. This CDR3 spans 20 amino acids. The V segment lost 8 bases and the J segment 0 bases; nucleotides outside the gene matches: 24. In germline, CDR1 is GTSNPN, CDR2 SVGIG (reference sequence). The CDR3 region has the DNA TGTGCCCTCGGTAGCCGACAGGGTCTAAGTCCTCGGCCGAACACCGGGGAGCTGTTTTTT. Protein product: CALGSRQGLSPRPNTGELFF. Looking up the rest from reference TRBV30 and TRBJ2-2 gives the full variable domain: SQTIHQWPATLVQPVGSPLSLECTVEGTSNPNLYWYRQAAGRGLQLLFYSVGIGQISSEVPQNLSASRPQDRQFILSSKKLLLSDSGFYLCALGSRQGLSPRPNTGELFFGEGSRLTVL.

Only one count was recorded for this clonotype. Germline is not matched at one junction end, which may reflect a read error. The chain carries TRBV5-6 and TRBJ2-3, with 10 positions matching TRBD2. CDR3 length equals 16 residues. Germline V CDR1 and CDR2: SGHDT, YYEEEE. CDR3 coding DNA: TGTGCCAGTAGCTTGGGGCCACTAGCGGGACGAGATATGCAGTATTTT. Protein: CASSLGPLAGRDMQYF.